The 27 T cell receptor beta chains below were found in one sample sequenced in a study of cytomegalovirus exposure and HLA in healthy donors. PCR used 60 Vbeta primers and 13 Jbeta primers. The protocol was immunoSEQ multiplex PCR, while the TCRdb copy is restricted to in-frame clones and leaves out a portion. This sample has a few hundred thousand clones, with around two thirds found just once. The sequenced sample consisted of PBMCs. The receptors originated from a female donor in good health and CMV-seronegative.

Points on this clone: This same CDR3 is encoded by further DNA sequences in the sample. This sequence joins TRBV4-1 and TRBJ1-5; no definite D call. V was shortened by 0 bases and J by 6 bases, with 9 bases between the two germline ends. Germline CDR1 and CDR2: MGHRA and YSYEKL. The CDR3 is made up of 14 amino acids. Written as DNA, the CDR3 is TGCGCCAGCAGCCAAGACCGAGTTATTCAGCCCCAGCATTTT. Its translation is CASSQDRVIQPQHF.

This clone turned up a few times. J is TRBJ2-7 and V is TRBV18, with D possibly matching TRBD2 (6 bases). The ends were cut back, 3 bases at V and 4 bases at J, with 7 bases in the middle. The CDR3 is made up of 12 amino acids. CDR1 and CDR2 from the germline V gene are KGHSH and LQKENI. The CDR3 loop reads CASSPDYYEQYF. The CDR3 nucleotides read TGTGCCAGCTCACCGGACTATTACGAGCAGTACTTC.

The chain employs TRBV5-1 and TRBJ1-5; 7 bases are shared with TRBD1. Germline V gene lookup returns CDR1 SGHRS and CDR2 YFSETQ. The CDR3 consists of 17 residues. V lost 4 bases, J lost 0 bases, and 10 bases stayed unmatched. The CDR3 DNA follows: TGCGCCAGCAGCCCCGGGACAGACACATATAGCAATCAGCCCCAGCATTTT. This gives the protein CASSPGTDTYSNQPQHF.

V is TRBV27 and J is TRBJ2-7, with a tentative D call TRBD1 (5 bases). From germline, CDR1 is MNHEY and CDR2 SMNVEV (reference sequence). CDR3 length: 14 amino acids. V was cut by 5 bases and J by 3 bases, with 14 bases left in between. The CDR3 loop is CASSRTPLYYEQYF. CDR3 nucleotide sequence: TGTGCCAGCAGTCGGACACCCCTTTACTACGAGCAGTACTTC.

The rearrangement uses TRBV11-3 and TRBJ1-6; D call uncertain. Deletions cut 0 bases from V and 10 bases from J, with 7 bases between. This CDR3 spans 13 amino acids. Germline lookup yields CDR1 SGHNT and CDR2 YENEEA. CDR3 loop: CASSLDLSSPLHF. CDR3 DNA sequence: TGTGCCAGCAGCTTAGATCTGAGCTCACCCCTCCACTTT.

This clone was found once. The chain has TRBV5-1 and TRBJ2-2; 8 nucleotides align to TRBD1. Germline CDR1 is SGHRS and CDR2 is YFSETQ. V dropped 7 bases and J dropped 5; count of bases not matched to a gene: 13. This CDR3 is built from 16 residues. The CDR3 nucleotides read TGCGCCAGCGCGAGAGGGCAGGGGGCGACGACCGGGGAGCTGTTTTTT. Translated, it gives CASARGQGATTGELFF.

This clone has more than one count but fewer than ten. The chain is built from TRBV16 and TRBJ2-6, with D tentatively TRBD1 (5 bases). The CDR3 sequence is 19 residues long. CDR1 and CDR2 (germline): KGHSY, FQNENV. The V and J ends lost 4 bases and 2 bases respectively, with 21 bases between them. DNA for the CDR3: TGTGCCAGCAGCCCCGGTAGGGGCGCCCCGAAGGCTGGGGCCAACGTCCTGACTTTC. This sequence encodes CASSPGRGAPKAGANVLTF.

This chain joins TRBV5-1 and TRBJ1-6, with TRBD1 as a possible D gene (5 bases). Germline CDR1 reads SGHRS; CDR2 reads YFSETQ. V lost 2 bases and J lost 9, with 24 bases in between. The CDR3 has 18 amino acids. The CDR3 coding sequence is TGCGCCAGCAGCTTCGTCCCCCCGATAGCGGGACCTGGTTCACCCCTCCACTTT. It encodes CASSFVPPIAGPGSPLHF.

The chain uses TRBV28 and TRBJ2-2; no clear D. Germline values: CDR1 MDHEN, CDR2 SYDVKM. The V end lost 8 bases, the J end lost 7 bases, and 8 bases lay between the germline ends. The CDR3 runs 11 residues. The CDR3: CASEEFGELFF. The CDR3 DNA sequence: TGTGCCAGCGAGGAGTTCGGGGAGCTGTTTTTT.

The chain carries TRBV6-5 and TRBJ2-5; TRBD2 aligns across 7 bases. In germline, CDR1 is MNHEY, CDR2 SVGAGI. The CDR3 length is 14 residues. Germline trimming cut 5 bases from V and 1 base from J; bases unmatched to any gene: 4. As DNA, the CDR3 is TGTGCCAGCAGTGCCAGGGAGGGCCAAGAGACCCAGTACTTC. As protein: CASSAREGQETQYF.

This rearrangement joins TRBV5-1 to TRBJ1-1; D gene ambiguous. Germline CDR1 reads SGHRS; CDR2 reads YFSETQ. Trimming took 1 base from V and 5 from J, leaving 6 bases between them. The CDR3 has 12 residues. The CDR3 DNA reads TGCGCCAGCAGCTTGTACGAGACTGAAGCTTTCTTT. Amino acids: CASSLYETEAFF.

The rearrangement joins TRBV5-1 to TRBJ2-3; 8 bases line up with TRBD2. The CDR3 is made up of 13 amino acids. V was pared by 5 bases and J by 12 bases, with 11 bases of the junction left unmatched. Germline CDR1 and CDR2: SGHRS and YFSETQ. This chain's CDR3 is CASSPEGLASQYF. The CDR3 DNA is TGCGCCAGCAGTCCCGAAGGACTAGCTTCCCAGTATTTT.

There are a few counts of this clone. V is TRBV7-9 and J is TRBJ2-1, with D hard to call. V shed 1 base and J shed 5 bases, with 6 bases lying between them. This CDR3 has 13 amino acids. The germline V gene encodes CDR1 SEHNR and CDR2 FQNEAQ (reference sequence). As DNA, the CDR3 is TGTGCCAGCAGCTTAGGTCTTGACAATGAGCAGTTCTTC. The encoded protein is CASSLGLDNEQFF.

The rearrangement joins TRBV19 to TRBJ2-1, with 11 nucleotides matching TRBD2. The germline V gene encodes CDR1 LNHDA and CDR2 SQIVND (reference sequence). The CDR3 contains 16 residues. V shed 3 bases and J 5 bases; nucleotides not matched to a gene: 6. CDR3 sequence: CASSIWGTSGDNEQFF. DNA for the CDR3: TGTGCCAGTAGTATTTGGGGGACTAGCGGAGACAATGAGCAGTTCTTC.

This rearrangement joins TRBV6-5 to TRBJ1-6; TRBD1 might be the D (6 bases). The CDR3 runs 14 residues. The germline V and J ends were trimmed by 0 bases and 13 bases, with 13 bases remaining between them. The germline CDR1 and CDR2 sequences are MNHEY and SVGAGI. Here the CDR3 reads CASSYSTVRGPLHF. Here the CDR3 DNA reads TGTGCCAGCAGTTACTCGACCGTCAGGGGTCCCCTCCACTTT.

The V gene is TRBV7-2, the J gene TRBJ2-5, with TRBD2 matching over 13 bases. The DNA end favors TRBJ2-7, so the J call may be wrong. Looked up from germline, CDR1 is SGHTA and CDR2 is FQGNSA. The CDR3 extends over 16 amino acids. CDR3 residues: CASSPGLAGLYYEQYF. The CDR3 DNA reads TGTGCCAGCAGCCCGGGACTAGCGGGACTCTACTACGAGCAGTACTTC.

The chain couples TRBV2 to TRBJ2-3, with D possibly TRBD1 on 6 matching bases. Germline V gene sequence: CDR1 SNHLY, CDR2 FYNNEI. The V and J ends lost 4 bases and 3 bases respectively, with 14 bases between them. The CDR3 extends over 15 amino acids. DNA of the CDR3: TGTGCCAGCAGTGGGGGGAGCGGACAGACAGATACGCAGTATTTT. It is translated as CASSGGSGQTDTQYF.

This clone has just a few counts. CDR3 in DNA: TGTGCCAGTAGAATGACAGGGCGGGAAGCTTTCTTT. As protein: CASRMTGREAFF. The V gene is TRBV19, the J gene TRBJ1-1; 7 nucleotides line up with TRBD1. The length of the CDR3 is 12 residues. J lost 8 bases, V lost 6 bases, and 6 bases had no gene match. Germline assignment: CDR1 LNHDA and CDR2 SQIVND (reference sequence).

This clone was recorded a few times. This chain uses TRBV5-1 with TRBJ2-3; possibly TRBD2 for D (6 bases). V gave up 4 bases and J gave up 2 bases, with 26 bases separating them. The germline gives CDR1 SGHRS, CDR2 YFSETQ. This CDR3 is built from 19 residues. In DNA form, the CDR3 reads TGCGCCAGCAGCCGAAAATCATTAACTAGCCTTTCGACCACAGATACGCAGTATTTT. The encoded protein is CASSRKSLTSLSTTDTQYF.

This clone occurred a few times. The V call is TRBV6-5, the J call TRBJ2-5; D possibly corresponds to TRBD2 (5 bases). Germline CDR1 reads MNHEY; CDR2 reads SVGAGI. This CDR3 has 13 amino acids. V dropped 6 bases and J dropped 7 bases, with 15 bases sitting between them. In nucleotides, the CDR3 is TGTGCCAGCAGATCCGGGCCAGAGGGGACCCAGTACTTC. This encodes CASRSGPEGTQYF.

The rearrangement uses TRBV4-1 and TRBJ1-4, with D perhaps TRBD1 (5 bases). V lost 3 bases to trimming and J lost 7 bases, with 12 bases between them. The CDR3 consists of 14 residues. Germline-derived CDR1 and CDR2 are MGHRA and YSYEKL. The CDR3 here is CASSQGGAGEKLFF. Written as DNA, the CDR3 is TGCGCCAGCAGCCAGGGAGGGGCGGGTGAAAAACTGTTTTTT.

V is TRBV19 and J is TRBJ2-1, with D unclear. V was cut by 1 base and J by 3 bases, with 4 bases left in between. The CDR3 runs to 13 residues. Germline V gene sequence: CDR1 LNHDA, CDR2 SQIVND (reference sequence). The CDR3 DNA reads TGTGCCAGTAGTATAGGCGACTACAATGAGCAGTTCTTC. It is translated as CASSIGDYNEQFF.

This clone appeared once. The chain is built from TRBV5-1 and TRBJ2-7; TRBD2 matches 10 bases. Germline CDR1 and CDR2: SGHRS and YFSETQ. J lost 5 bases, V lost 4 bases, and 12 bases had no gene match. This CDR3 is 16 amino acids long. The CDR3 region is CASSVGRGLAANEQYF. The DNA of the CDR3 is TGCGCCAGCAGCGTGGGGCGCGGACTAGCGGCGAACGAGCAGTACTTC.

The CDR3, as DNA: TGTGCCAGCAGCTTGGTGTATGGAGGTGACTACGAGCAGTACTTC. Its protein is CASSLVYGGDYEQYF. V is TRBV5-4 and J is TRBJ2-7; D might be TRBD2 (5 bases). Trimming removed 0 bases at V and 3 bases at J, with 13 bases between. Germline V gene sequence: CDR1 SGHNT, CDR2 YYREEE (reference sequence). This CDR3 spans 15 amino acids.

CDR3 nucleotide sequence: TGTGCCAGCAGCAAAATAAAGGACAGGGTCAGAAAACTGTTTTTT. This encodes CASSKIKDRVRKLFF. The chain links TRBV21-1 to TRBJ1-4; TRBD1, the table's D call, lacks a check against the DNA. TRBV21-1 is flagged as a pseudogene. The CDR3 contains 15 residues.

The J gene is TRBJ1-5, the V gene TRBV7-8; 8 positions match TRBD1. CDR1 is SGHVS, CDR2 FQNEAQ, per germline. After removal of 4 bases from V and 5 bases from J, the junction contained 7 bases not matched to a gene. The CDR3 is 15 amino acids. The CDR3 spells CASSSRQGIYQPQHF. CDR3 bases: TGTGCCAGCAGCTCTCGACAGGGGATTTATCAGCCCCAGCATTTT.

The chain combines TRBV9 with TRBJ2-7; D might be TRBD2 (6 bases). The CDR3 is 13 amino acids. The germline V and J ends were trimmed by 4 bases and 0 bases, with 8 bases remaining between them. The V gene's germline CDR1 is SGDLS and CDR2 YYNGEE. Written as DNA, the CDR3 is TGTGCCAGCAGCTACGGGAGCTCCTACGAGCAGTACTTC. The encoded protein is CASSYGSSYEQYF.